Listed here is a single TCR beta chain. Its antigen remains unknown. Germline assignment: CDR1 GTSNPN and CDR2 SVGIG (reference sequence). CDR3 size: 14 residues. The germline V and J ends were trimmed by 5 bases and 2 bases, with 16 bases remaining between them. TCRdb keeps only in-frame clones here, not all; method: immunoSEQ multiplex PCR. The sample has some 21,000 clones, under 85% seen once; the top ten hold roughly 12%. The data were taken from a study of CD4 T cells in relation to SARS-CoV-2 and coronaviruses. Study information: ViraFEST: approximately 10-day antigen culture of PBMCs, then TCR beta CDR3 sequencing.

Before the COVID-19 pandemic, during about 2010-2019, CD4+ T cells were taken from unexposed donors. The cells were cultured for approximately 10 days before CD4+ T cells were isolated. Testing used SARS-CoV-2 S/N and four cold-coronavirus spikes on unexposed-donor CD4+ T cells, cells permitting. Approximately 1.9 million PBMCs per well were cultured with about 9.4 IU/ml IL-2. Material for sequencing was CD4+ T cells from PBMCs, cultured in vitro. The receptor was isolated from a human donor in good health. The J gene is TRBJ2-7, the V gene TRBV30, with a weak D call TRBD1 (6 bases). CDR3 protein: CAWGSGTLTYEQYF. In DNA, the CDR3 is TGTGCCTGGGGATCCGGGACACTCACCTACGAGCAGTACTTC.